The rows below give T cell receptor beta chains drawn from one sample of a study of regulatory T cells in long-lasting Graves disease. TCRdb redid the calling of the multiplex PCR reads with MiXCR, one entry per CDR3 protein. This table holds about 340,000 distinct CDR3 sequences, about 18% found once. The material sequenced was peripheral blood mononuclear cells (PBMCs), taken when the disease was refractory, from a patient treated with antithyroid drugs. The receptors come from a female donor with Graves disease. The CDR3 runs from the conserved cysteine through the conserved F or W. The D gene is left open where the match is weak. Size is omitted from some rows. Given values are once, few, many or a class for expanded clones.

cdr3_aa: CASSVVALGQPQHF
cdr3_nt: TGTGCCAGCTCAGTTGTCGCGCTAGGTCAGCCCCAGCATTTT
d_call: .
j_call: TRBJ1-5
v_call: TRBV18
clone_size: many

cdr3_aa: CASSRRTGRTGELFF
cdr3_nt: TGTGCCAGCAGCCGAAGGACAGGGCGGACCGGGGAGCTGTTTTTT
d_call: TRBD1
j_call: TRBJ2-2
v_call: TRBV14
clone_size: .

cdr3_aa: CASRNGYSNQPQHF
cdr3_nt: TGTGCCAGCAGGAACGGTTATAGCAATCAGCCCCAGCATTTT
d_call: .
j_call: TRBJ1-5
v_call: TRBV12-3/TRBV12-4
clone_size: many

cdr3_aa: CATSREASGRHEQFF
cdr3_nt: TGTGCCACCAGCAGAGAGGCTAGCGGTCGACATGAGCAGTTCTTC
d_call: TRBD2
j_call: TRBJ2-1
v_call: TRBV15
clone_size: few

cdr3_aa: CAIVGDAGSPLHF
cdr3_nt: TGTGCCATCGTGGGAGACGCCGGATCACCCCTCCACTTT
d_call: .
j_call: TRBJ1-6
v_call: TRBV10-3
clone_size: once

cdr3_aa: CASRLGVTRDTEAFF
cdr3_nt: TGCGCCAGCAGGTTGGGAGTGACCCGGGACACTGAAGCTTTCTTT
d_call: .
j_call: TRBJ1-1
v_call: TRBV5-1
clone_size: .

cdr3_aa: CASSYDSSSGTDTQYF
cdr3_nt: TGTGCCAGCAGTTATGATTCCTCTTCGGGCACAGATACGCAGTATTTT
d_call: .
j_call: TRBJ2-3
v_call: TRBV6-5
clone_size: .

cdr3_aa: CSARDYNGTSGRALGGTGELFF
cdr3_nt: TGCAGTGCTAGAGATTACAATGGGACTAGCGGGAGGGCGCTAGGCGGCACCGGGGAGCTGTTTTTT
d_call: TRBD2
j_call: TRBJ2-2
v_call: TRBV20-1
clone_size: .

cdr3_aa: CASSTQGRESGELFF
cdr3_nt: TGTGCCAGCAGCACACAGGGACGGGAAAGTGGGGAGCTGTTTTTT
d_call: .
j_call: TRBJ2-2
v_call: TRBV7-3
clone_size: .

cdr3_aa: CASSSSEKLFF
cdr3_nt: TGTGCCAGCAGCTCAAGTGAAAAACTGTTTTTT
d_call: .
j_call: TRBJ1-4
v_call: TRBV11-2
clone_size: many

cdr3_aa: CSARGTGEGGYTF
cdr3_nt: TGCAGTGCGAGGGGGACAGGGGAAGGTGGCTACACCTTC
d_call: TRBD1
j_call: TRBJ1-2
v_call: TRBV20-1
clone_size: many

cdr3_aa: CASSRQGAAGLTEAFF
cdr3_nt: TGTGCCAGCAGTCGACAGGGGGCCGCCGGGTTGACTGAAGCTTTCTTT
d_call: TRBD1
j_call: TRBJ1-1
v_call: TRBV6-1
clone_size: few

cdr3_aa: CATRGQGADGYTF
cdr3_nt: TGTGCCACCAGAGGACAGGGGGCTGATGGCTACACCTTC
d_call: TRBD1
j_call: TRBJ1-2
v_call: TRBV24-1
clone_size: .

cdr3_aa: CASRPTGRLSGNTIYF
cdr3_nt: TGTGCCAGCAGACCGACCGGACGGCTATCTGGAAACACCATATATTTT
d_call: .
j_call: TRBJ1-3
v_call: TRBV12-3/TRBV12-4
clone_size: many

cdr3_aa: CASRGRNYGYTF
cdr3_nt: TGTGCCAGCAGGGGCAGGAACTATGGCTACACCTTC
d_call: .
j_call: TRBJ1-2
v_call: TRBV6-1
clone_size: many

cdr3_aa: CASSLEDRGFDSPLHF
cdr3_nt: TGTGCCAGCAGCTTAGAAGACAGGGGATTTGATTCACCCCTCCACTTT
d_call: TRBD1
j_call: TRBJ1-6
v_call: TRBV7-2
clone_size: many

cdr3_aa: CASSARQGATGELFF
cdr3_nt: TGTGCCAGCAGCGCCAGACAGGGGGCGACCGGGGAGCTGTTTTTT
d_call: TRBD1
j_call: TRBJ2-2
v_call: TRBV11-2
clone_size: few

cdr3_aa: CASSPYSWGTEAFF
cdr3_nt: TGCGCCAGCAGCCCTTATAGTTGGGGCACTGAAGCTTTCTTT
d_call: .
j_call: TRBJ1-1
v_call: TRBV4-1
clone_size: many

cdr3_aa: CASSLVLISYEQYF
cdr3_nt: TGTGCCAGCAGCTTAGTCTTAATCTCCTACGAGCAGTACTTC
d_call: .
j_call: TRBJ2-7
v_call: TRBV13
clone_size: .

cdr3_aa: CSARVVADSSYNEQFF
cdr3_nt: TGCAGTGCTAGGGTGGTAGCGGACAGCTCCTACAATGAGCAGTTCTTC
d_call: .
j_call: TRBJ2-1
v_call: TRBV20-1
clone_size: few

cdr3_aa: CASRRTGQPQHF
cdr3_nt: TGTGCCAGCAGGAGGACAGGTCAGCCCCAGCATTTT
d_call: TRBD1
j_call: TRBJ1-5
v_call: TRBV6-1
clone_size: few

cdr3_aa: CASVGGYLVSGANVLTF
cdr3_nt: TGTGCCAGCGTCGGAGGTTACTTGGTCTCTGGGGCCAACGTCCTGACTTTC
d_call: .
j_call: TRBJ2-6
v_call: TRBV6-1
clone_size: few

cdr3_aa: CASSFGGRGEAFF
cdr3_nt: TGTGCCAGCAGTTTCGGGGGCCGAGGTGAAGCTTTCTTT
d_call: .
j_call: TRBJ1-1
v_call: TRBV28
clone_size: many

cdr3_aa: CASRGTSGGQETQYF
cdr3_nt: TGTGCCAGCAGGGGGACTAGCGGGGGCCAAGAGACCCAGTACTTC
d_call: TRBD2
j_call: TRBJ2-5
v_call: TRBV12-3/TRBV12-4
clone_size: many

cdr3_aa: CAIGDLAADGELFF
cdr3_nt: TGTGCCATCGGTGATTTAGCGGCGGACGGGGAGCTGTTTTTT
d_call: .
j_call: TRBJ2-2
v_call: TRBV10-3
clone_size: .

cdr3_aa: CASSGGDRGKPQHF
cdr3_nt: TGTGCCAGCAGCGGGGGGGACAGGGGGAAGCCCCAGCATTTT
d_call: TRBD1
j_call: TRBJ1-5
v_call: TRBV7-9
clone_size: few

cdr3_aa: CASSVGLAGGSYEQYF
cdr3_nt: TGTGCCAGCAGCGTAGGACTAGCGGGAGGGTCCTACGAGCAGTACTTC
d_call: TRBD2
j_call: TRBJ2-7
v_call: TRBV9
clone_size: few

cdr3_aa: CASTRNSLTYEQYF
cdr3_nt: TGTGCCAGCACTAGGAATAGCTTAACTTACGAGCAGTACTTC
d_call: .
j_call: TRBJ2-7
v_call: TRBV6-1
clone_size: .

cdr3_aa: CASSSWTEGVYEQYF
cdr3_nt: TGTGCCAGCAGCTCTTGGACTGAGGGAGTCTACGAGCAGTACTTC
d_call: .
j_call: TRBJ2-7
v_call: TRBV28
clone_size: many

cdr3_aa: CATSADPGAGNTEAFF
cdr3_nt: TGTGCCACCAGTGCGGACCCGGGGGCAGGGAACACTGAAGCTTTCTTT
d_call: .
j_call: TRBJ1-1
v_call: TRBV24-1
clone_size: .

cdr3_aa: CASRDIGGSGTDTQYF
cdr3_nt: TGTGCCAGCAGGGACATCGGTGGTAGCGGCACAGATACGCAGTATTTT
d_call: .
j_call: TRBJ2-3
v_call: TRBV28
clone_size: .

cdr3_aa: CASRTGVSNQPQHF
cdr3_nt: TGTGCCAGCAGAACAGGGGTTAGCAATCAGCCCCAGCATTTT
d_call: TRBD1
j_call: TRBJ1-5
v_call: TRBV12-3/TRBV12-4
clone_size: many

cdr3_aa: CASSPLDTNNEQFF
cdr3_nt: TGTGCCAGCAGCCCATTAGACACGAACAATGAGCAGTTCTTC
d_call: .
j_call: TRBJ2-1
v_call: TRBV5-6
clone_size: .

cdr3_aa: CSASRHNEQFF
cdr3_nt: TGCAGTGCTAGTAGGCACAATGAGCAGTTCTTC
d_call: .
j_call: TRBJ2-1
v_call: TRBV20-1
clone_size: .

cdr3_aa: CATSRDVLAVSSYEQYF
cdr3_nt: TGTGCCACCAGCAGAGATGTCTTGGCGGTAAGCTCCTACGAGCAGTACTTC
d_call: .
j_call: TRBJ2-7
v_call: TRBV15
clone_size: many

cdr3_aa: CASSSLTGRYNEQFF
cdr3_nt: TGTGCCAGCAGCTCCCTTACCGGACGCTACAATGAGCAGTTCTTC
d_call: .
j_call: TRBJ2-1
v_call: TRBV11-2
clone_size: many

cdr3_aa: CASSYTPGQGEAFF
cdr3_nt: TGTGCCAGCAGCTACACGCCGGGACAGGGTGAAGCTTTCTTT
d_call: TRBD1
j_call: TRBJ1-1
v_call: TRBV12-3/TRBV12-4
clone_size: .

cdr3_aa: CASSWLNQPQHF
cdr3_nt: TGTGCCAGCAGCTGGTTAAATCAGCCCCAGCATTTT
d_call: .
j_call: TRBJ1-5
v_call: TRBV5-8
clone_size: .

cdr3_aa: CASRRVGASTDTQYF
cdr3_nt: TGCGCCAGTCGGCGGGTGGGAGCATCCACAGATACGCAGTATTTT
d_call: .
j_call: TRBJ2-3
v_call: TRBV4-1
clone_size: .

cdr3_aa: CASSPWGGTTNEKLFF
cdr3_nt: TGTGCCAGCAGCCCCTGGGGGGGAACAACTAATGAAAAACTGTTTTTT
d_call: .
j_call: TRBJ1-4
v_call: TRBV7-2
clone_size: many

cdr3_aa: CSAVTGTRNSPLHF
cdr3_nt: TGCAGTGCTGTAACCGGGACACGAAATTCACCCCTCCACTTT
d_call: .
j_call: TRBJ1-6
v_call: TRBV20-1
clone_size: .

cdr3_aa: CASMETGGTYEQYF
cdr3_nt: TGTGCCAGCATGGAGACAGGGGGCACCTACGAGCAGTACTTC
d_call: TRBD1
j_call: TRBJ2-7
v_call: TRBV2
clone_size: many

cdr3_aa: CASSLGSFGQYF
cdr3_nt: TGTGCCAGCAGTTTGGGCAGTTTCGGGCAGTACTTC
d_call: .
j_call: TRBJ2-7
v_call: TRBV12-3/TRBV12-4
clone_size: many

cdr3_aa: CASSREAGVQETQYF
cdr3_nt: TGTGCCAGCAGCCGGGAGGCGGGAGTCCAAGAGACCCAGTACTTC
d_call: TRBD2
j_call: TRBJ2-5
v_call: TRBV5-4
clone_size: few

cdr3_aa: CASNTGQMNTEAFF
cdr3_nt: TGTGCCAGTAACACGGGACAGATGAACACTGAAGCTTTCTTT
d_call: TRBD1
j_call: TRBJ1-1
v_call: TRBV19
clone_size: few

cdr3_aa: CASSYESVGRTEAFF
cdr3_nt: TGTGCCAGCAGTTATGAGTCGGTGGGCCGCACTGAAGCTTTCTTT
d_call: .
j_call: TRBJ1-1
v_call: TRBV6-5
clone_size: many

cdr3_aa: CASSWKVGWTDTQYF
cdr3_nt: TGTGCCAGCAGCTGGAAGGTTGGGTGGACAGATACGCAGTATTTT
d_call: .
j_call: TRBJ2-3
v_call: TRBV7-2
clone_size: .

cdr3_aa: CSPPSGILSYEQYF
cdr3_nt: TGCAGCCCACCGAGCGGGATCCTCTCCTACGAGCAGTACTTC
d_call: TRBD2
j_call: TRBJ2-7
v_call: TRBV29-1
clone_size: few

cdr3_aa: CASSLWGGGLAGNQHGETQYF
cdr3_nt: TGCGCCAGCAGCTTGTGGGGCGGGGGACTAGCGGGAAATCAGCACGGTGAGACCCAGTACTTC
d_call: TRBD2
j_call: TRBJ2-5
v_call: TRBV5-1
clone_size: .

cdr3_aa: CASRPGHINEKLFF
cdr3_nt: TGTGCCAGCAGACCGGGACACATTAATGAAAAACTGTTTTTT
d_call: .
j_call: TRBJ1-4
v_call: TRBV6-1
clone_size: many

cdr3_aa: CASSPDLHSNQPQHF
cdr3_nt: TGTGCCAGCAGTCCAGACCTCCATAGCAATCAGCCCCAGCATTTT
d_call: .
j_call: TRBJ1-5
v_call: TRBV3-1
clone_size: .

cdr3_aa: CASSRGQSTGELFF
cdr3_nt: TGTGCCAGCAGTCGGGGACAGAGCACCGGGGAGCTGTTTTTT
d_call: TRBD1
j_call: TRBJ2-2
v_call: TRBV12-3/TRBV12-4
clone_size: .